The entry below gives a single TCR beta chain sequence along with its context. Its antigen has not been determined. No clone much larger than this one lies a single base away; base qualities are absent. The donors were included in the validation cohort of over a hundred subjects, a group kept apart from the roughly 610-subject first cohort. Library preparation used the immunoSEQ multiplex PCR assay. The original pipeline was this. To diagnose cytomegalovirus status from the catalog of TCR beta chain sequences, a statistical classification framework was built. TCRdb retrieved this table from immuneACCESS and kept in-frame rearrangements only. Not all clones are present; in checked studies, unresolved V genes account for under half, and no reason is known for the remainder. V, J and clone size derive from that table, while D and trimming were established from the DNA sequence. The sample has about 120,000 clones on record, 95% to 97% of them singletons. The ten largest clones take up about 1.7% of the sample.

The sample belongs to a study of cytomegalovirus exposure and HLA in healthy donors (dated by TCRdb to 2016 to 2017). The study in broad terms: According to a later analysis, the approximately 120 validation repertoires were produced on the same platform as the 700 or so repertoires of the first cohort. A separate validation cohort of roughly 130 different subjects was used in addition to the roughly 670-subject first cohort. High-throughput TCR immunosequencing, statistical association of individual TCRs with disease status, and machine learning were combined to predict cytomegalovirus infection status. The aim of the study was to test whether cataloging public T cell receptors could identify signatures of past pathogen exposure.

Here is what the overall study found, with its caveats: A few of the identified cytomegalovirus-associated TCR beta chains were confirmed in vitro to be specific for cytomegalovirus antigens. In the study, some 180 TCR beta chains were listed as associated with cytomegalovirus. The classifier was reported to diagnose cytomegalovirus status with high specificity and sensitivity in both the original and validation cohorts. According to the authors, the approach could potentially be generalized to other disease states and immunological phenotypes. Of the cluster scores, about 94% were above 0 in a later analysis, which found that TCRs clustered in the first cohort also tended to co-occur in the roughly 130 validation repertoires. The validation cohort had no HLA typing available for a later analysis, so co-occurrence within that cohort was assessed over all 130 or so repertoires. Most TCR sequences were observed very rarely across donors, whereas some public TCRs were present in many individuals.

The receptor's source is a man younger than 30 in good health and CMV-seronegative. Sequencing used PBMCs.

The encoded CDR3 is CASGLPGQFNQPQHF. The bases read TGTGCTAGTGGTTTGCCAGGACAGTTCAATCAGCCCCAGCATTTT. The chain couples TRBV12-5 to TRBJ1-5, with TRBD1 as a weak D call on 6 bases. The CDR3 runs 15 amino acids, cysteine and phenylalanine included. CDR3 DNA only is kept here, 45 bases in frame from base 1. The germline V gene yields LGHNT for CDR1 and FRNRAP for CDR2. The junction carries 11 bases between V and J, which are trimmed by 2 bases and 3 bases respectively.